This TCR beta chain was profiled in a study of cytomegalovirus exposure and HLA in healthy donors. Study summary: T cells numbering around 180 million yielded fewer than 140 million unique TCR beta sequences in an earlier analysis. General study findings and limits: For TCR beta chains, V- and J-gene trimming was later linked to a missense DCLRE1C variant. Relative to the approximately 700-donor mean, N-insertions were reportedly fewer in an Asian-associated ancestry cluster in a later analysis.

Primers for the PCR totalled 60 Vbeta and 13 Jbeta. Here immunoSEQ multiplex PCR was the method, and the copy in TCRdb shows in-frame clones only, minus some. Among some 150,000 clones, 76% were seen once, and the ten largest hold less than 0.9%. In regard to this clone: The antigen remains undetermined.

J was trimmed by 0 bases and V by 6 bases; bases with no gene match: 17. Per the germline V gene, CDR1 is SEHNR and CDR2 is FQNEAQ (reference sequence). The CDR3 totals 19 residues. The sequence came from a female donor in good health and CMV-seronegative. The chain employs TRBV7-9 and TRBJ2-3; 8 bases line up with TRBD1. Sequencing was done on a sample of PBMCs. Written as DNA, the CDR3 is TGTGCCAGCAGTTCAAGGATATACCGGGGACAGGCTAGCACAGATACGCAGTATTTT. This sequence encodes CASSSRIYRGQASTDTQYF.